These 18 T cell receptor beta chains came from one sample sequenced in a study of T cells in Graves' hyperthyroidism and ophthalmopathy. Amplification of TCR beta CDR3 regions was performed using RNA transcripts as template. The TCR CDR3 first-round RT-PCR relied on the HTBI primer set. TCRdb ran MiXCR on the multiplex PCR reads and lists one entry per CDR3 protein. The sample has hundreds of thousands of distinct CDR3 sequences; about 17% are singletons. Material: blood. These receptors were collected from a woman younger than 45 with Graves' hyperthyroidism.

This clonotype was counted at least ten times. This chain joins TRBV28 and TRBJ2-2; the D gene could be TRBD1 or TRBD2 (5 bases each). The CDR3 loop spans 14 amino acids. The ends were cut back, 2 bases at V and 7 bases at J, with 11 bases in the middle. Germline V gives CDR1 MDHEN, CDR2 SYDVKM. The CDR3 loop is CASSLIGAGGELFF. The CDR3 region has the DNA TGTGCCAGCAGTTTAATAGGGGCGGGCGGGGAGCTGTTTTTT.

This clonotype came up many times. The chain employs TRBV2 and TRBJ2-1; 12 bases match TRBD2. Germline V gene sequence: CDR1 SNHLY, CDR2 FYNNEI. The CDR3 length is 15 residues. V gave up 4 bases and J gave up 10 bases; unmatched junction bases: 8. CDR3 sequence: CASSVEGLAGKEQFF. The DNA of the CDR3 is TGTGCCAGCAGTGTCGAGGGACTAGCGGGCAAAGAGCAGTTCTTC.

This clonotype was detected many times. This sequence joins TRBV27 and TRBJ2-7, with 7 bases aligning to TRBD1. The CDR3 is 14 amino acids. CDR1 and CDR2 from the germline V gene are MNHEY and SMNVEV (reference sequence). Trimming took 6 bases from V and 3 from J; bases not matched to a gene: 8. The CDR3: CASRSTGTVYEQYF. CDR3 nucleotides: TGTGCCAGCAGGTCGACAGGGACGGTCTACGAGCAGTACTTC.

CDR3 coding DNA: TGTGCCAGCTCCACCTCCGACCCCCACGAGCAGTACTTC. Protein: CASSTSDPHEQYF. The genes are TRBV27 and TRBJ2-7; D remains unclear. CDR3 length equals 13 residues. V lost 8 bases and J 5 bases, leaving 16 bases between the germline ends. Germline V gene data show CDR1 as MNHEY and CDR2 as SMNVEV (reference sequence).

This clonotype was found a few times. The chain uses TRBV25-1 and TRBJ1-6, with D possibly matching TRBD1 (6 bases). V lost 3 bases and J lost 9, with 12 bases in between. The germline V gene encodes CDR1 MGHDK and CDR2 SYGVNS. The CDR3 is 14 residues long. CDR3: CASSDRGSGSPLHF. The CDR3 bases are TGTGCCAGCAGTGACAGGGGCTCAGGTTCACCCCTCCACTTT.

This clonotype was detected a few times. This chain links TRBV12-3 or TRBV12-4 with TRBJ1-2, with unresolved D. The V end lost 2 bases, the J end lost 4 bases, and 8 bases lay between the germline ends. The CDR3 contains 13 residues. CDR3 sequence reads: CASSLSGTYGYTF. The CDR3 DNA reads TGTGCCAGCAGTTTATCCGGAACCTATGGCTACACCTTC.

This clonotype turned up a few times. The gene calls are TRBV6-2 or TRBV6-3 and TRBJ2-3; 8 bases align to TRBD1. The CDR3 covers 13 residues. The germline gives CDR1 MNHEY, CDR2 SVGEGT. Trimming at V came to 10 bases and at J to 6 bases, leaving 9 bases not matched to a gene. The CDR3 DNA is TGTGCCATTTTAGGACAGGGATGGGATACGCAGTATTTT. Protein product: CAILGQGWDTQYF.

This clonotype was seen ten or more times. The chain recombines TRBV2 with TRBJ2-5, with 10 bases lining up with TRBD2. CDR3 length equals 16 residues. V shed 3 bases and J 3 bases; nucleotides not matched to a gene: 7. Germline CDR1 SNHLY, CDR2 FYNNEI. CDR3: CASSDWLAGEKETQYF. The CDR3 region has the DNA TGTGCCAGCAGTGATTGGCTAGCGGGAGAAAAAGAGACCCAGTACTTC.

This clonotype was detected a few times. This chain uses TRBV18 with TRBJ1-6; possibly TRBD1 for D (5 bases). V dropped 6 bases and J dropped 7 bases, with 19 bases sitting between them. This CDR3 is built from 16 residues. Per the germline V gene, CDR1 is KGHSH and CDR2 is LQKENI. CDR3 region: CASSQSTLGDNSPLHF. CDR3 in DNA: TGTGCCAGCTCCCAATCGACACTCGGGGACAATTCACCCCTCCACTTT.

This clonotype showed up many times. This chain uses TRBV6-1 with TRBJ2-7, with TRBD2 matching 11 bases. The junction had 12 bases not matched to a gene; V was cut back by 8 bases and J by 0 bases. This CDR3 comprises 17 residues. Germline CDR1 is MNHNS and CDR2 is SASEGT. The CDR3 DNA is TGTGCCAGCGGACCGGGACTAGCGGAATACCTCTCCTACGAGCAGTACTTC. The encoded protein is CASGPGLAEYLSYEQYF.

On this clonotype: A much more abundant neighbour one base away suggests this may be a read error. This chain uses TRBV7-3 with TRBJ2-7, with 7 bases matching TRBD2. The J segment lost 6 bases and the V segment lost 4 bases, leaving 9 bases of the junction unmatched. The CDR3 extends over 14 amino acids. Per the germline V gene, CDR1 is SGHTA and CDR2 is FQGTGA. The CDR3 reads CASSWEGGDGEQYF. The CDR3 DNA is TGTGCCAGCAGCTGGGAGGGCGGGGATGGCGAGCAGTACTTC.

At least ten counts were recorded for this clonotype. The chain joins TRBV11-1 to TRBJ2-2, with 9 nucleotides matching TRBD2. Unmatched junction bases numbered 11, after V lost 5 bases and J lost 7 bases. The CDR3 spans 16 residues. Germline assignment: CDR1 SGHAT and CDR2 FQDESV (reference sequence). The CDR3 nucleotides are TGTGCCAGCAGCCATCCCAGGACTAGCGTTATCGGGGAGCTGTTTTTT. Its translation is CASSHPRTSVIGELFF.

This clonotype has ten or more counts. The chain recombines TRBV28 with TRBJ1-4; 8 bases fit TRBD1. This CDR3 region has 16 residues. The J segment lost 7 bases and the V segment lost 5 bases, leaving 12 bases of the junction unmatched. Germline-derived CDR1 and CDR2 are MDHEN and SYDVKM. DNA for the CDR3: TGTGCCAGCAGTCGGCGTGGACAGGGAGATATTGAAAAACTGTTTTTT. As protein: CASSRRGQGDIEKLFF.

V gene TRBV5-1 combines with J gene TRBJ2-2; 7 bases map to TRBD2. The CDR3 spans 16 residues. With 0 bases clipped from V and 5 bases from J, the junction kept 7 bases outside the gene matches. CDR1 and CDR2 from the germline V gene are SGHRS and YFSETQ. CDR3 sequence reads: CASSLEPSGATGELFF. Here the CDR3 DNA reads TGCGCCAGCAGCTTGGAGCCTAGCGGAGCAACCGGGGAGCTGTTTTTT.

This clonotype was detected only a few times. The chain joins TRBV28 to TRBJ2-7; D perhaps matches TRBD1 (5 bases). The CDR3 is 14 residues long. CDR1 is MDHEN, CDR2 SYDVKM, per germline. Trimming removed 3 bases from V and 2 bases from J, with 11 bases in between. The CDR3 DNA sequence: TGTGCCAGCAGTTTGGTAGGGGCTCCCTACGAGCAGTACTTC. Its protein is CASSLVGAPYEQYF.

This clonotype was counted a single time. Since a much larger clone is just one base distant, this may be a read error. The final CDR3 position lacks the conserved phenylalanine or tryptophan, pointing to a likely read error. The V gene is TRBV7-8, the J gene TRBJ1-5; D remains ambiguous. This CDR3 comprises 13 residues. V was pared by 2 bases and J by 6 bases, with 8 bases between. Germline CDR1 SGHVS, CDR2 FQNEAQ. In DNA form, the CDR3 reads TGTGCCAGCAGCTTAACAGAAGGTCAGCCCCAGCATTTA. Its protein is CASSLTEGQPQHL.

This clonotype showed up just a few times. The chain recombines TRBV3-2 with TRBJ1-5; TRBD1 is the table's D call and was not checked against the DNA. TRBV3-2 corresponds to a pseudogene. The CDR3 spans 16 residues. Written as DNA, the CDR3 is TGTGCCAGCAGTACACATACGGACAGCGTAAATCAGCCCCAGCATTTT. Translating it yields CASSTHTDSVNQPQHF.

This clonotype was counted many times. J is TRBJ2-1 and V is TRBV6-5; TRBD2 aligns across 9 bases. The CDR3 is made up of 14 amino acids. With V trimmed by 2 bases and J by 8 bases, 4 bases remained unmatched. CDR1 is MNHEY, CDR2 SVGAGI, per germline. The CDR3: CASSYLSGRHEQFF. For the CDR3, the DNA is TGTGCCAGCAGTTACCTTAGCGGGAGACATGAGCAGTTCTTC.